The T cell receptor (beta chain) under discussion was sequenced for a study of control samples from healthy donors and cancer patients. The CDR3 length is 19 residues. Germline-derived CDR1 and CDR2 are SGDLS and YYNGEE. The V gene end was trimmed by 0 bases and the J gene end by 4 bases; junction bases not matched to a gene: 10. This clone came up once. The table came from immunoSEQ multiplex PCR; TCRdb's copy has only in-frame clones and leaves some out. Here the sample spans about 130,000 clones, 87% being singletons. The sample was blood. The sequence came from a man aged 18 to 29 in good health. The chain uses TRBV9 and TRBJ2-3, with TRBD2 identical over 14 bases. CDR3 in DNA: TGTGCCAGCAGCGTAGTCCCCGGGACTAGCGGGAGTTTCCCAGATACGCAGTATTTT. The encoded protein is CASSVVPGTSGSFPDTQYF. The whole variable domain, filled in from reference TRBV9 and TRBJ2-3, reads DSGVTQTPKHLITATGQRVTLRCSPRSGDLSVYWYQQSLDQGLQFLIQYYNGEERAKGNILERFSAQQFPDLHSELNLSSLELGDSALYFCASSVVPGTSGSFPDTQYFGPGTRLTVL.